The next 13 T cell receptor beta chains were all read from a single sample in a study of blood T cell repertoires in COVID-19. Some clones are missing from TCRdb's copy, which holds only in-frame ones; the method was immunoSEQ multiplex PCR. The sample records about 55,000 clones, approximately 85% being singletons. Sequenced input: peripheral blood. Receptors originate from a human donor in a cohort sampled during active COVID-19.

The chain has TRBV19 and TRBJ1-1; a weak D match, TRBD1 (6 bases). Germline assignment: CDR1 LNHDA and CDR2 SQIVND (reference sequence). V was clipped by 1 base and J by 0 bases, with 9 bases between them. This CDR3 is built from 15 residues. The CDR3 is CASSIGRTVNTEAFF. CDR3 nucleotides: TGTGCCAGTAGTATAGGGCGGACAGTGAACACTGAAGCTTTCTTT.

The chain links TRBV3-1 (or the pseudogene TRBV3-2) to TRBJ2-1, with 8 bases fitting TRBD2. The length of the CDR3 is 15 residues. In germline, CDR1 is LGHDT, CDR2 YNNKEL (reference sequence). The J segment lost 4 bases and the V segment lost 4 bases, leaving 6 bases of the junction unmatched. The CDR3 coding sequence is TGTGCCAGCAGCCTCCTACTAGCGGCATACAATGAGCAGTTCTTC. Translated, it gives CASSLLLAAYNEQFF.

This clone was observed at least ten times. The chain employs TRBV2 and TRBJ1-1, with TRBD1 matching 7 bases. Germline CDR1 is SNHLY and CDR2 is FYNNEI. The CDR3 has 13 amino acids. J was trimmed by 2 bases and V by 6 bases; bases with no gene match: 3. The CDR3 DNA reads TGTGCCAGCAGCCGGGACAGCAACACTGAAGCTTTCTTT. It is translated as CASSRDSNTEAFF.

Of note for this clone: One junction end does not reproduce the germline sequence, and a read error may be involved. The chain joins TRBV7-8 to TRBJ2-7; 9 nucleotides match TRBD1. The CDR3 sequence is 15 residues long. The germline V gene has CDR1 SGHVS and CDR2 FQNEAQ. The CDR3 spells CASRLVGQGPYEQYF. The CDR3 DNA is TGTGCCAGCAGATTAGTGGGACAGGGACCCTACGAGCAGTACTTC.

This clone was found a few times. The chain links TRBV3-1 (or the pseudogene TRBV3-2) to TRBJ2-5; D is ambiguous. The CDR3 totals 14 residues. Germline V lookup: CDR1 LGHDT, CDR2 YNNKEL (reference sequence). Trimming took off 4 bases at V and 0 bases at J, with 9 bases between the two ends. The CDR3 reads CASSLRYYQETQYF. CDR3 DNA: TGTGCCAGCAGCCTGAGATATTACCAAGAGACCCAGTACTTC.

In this sample, this clone turned up a few times. V gene TRBV2 combines with J gene TRBJ2-7, with a weak D call TRBD1 (6 bases). The V end lost 6 bases, the J end lost 2 bases, and 20 bases lay between the germline ends. CDR1 and CDR2 (germline): SNHLY, FYNNEI. This CDR3 is 16 amino acids long. CDR3 nucleotide sequence: TGTGCCAGCAGGGGACAAACGAGGGGATGGACCTACGAGCAGTACTTC. Protein: CASRGQTRGWTYEQYF.

This clone was picked up a small number of times. The genes are TRBV3-1 (or the pseudogene TRBV3-2) and TRBJ1-1; D is uncertain. The germline V gene has CDR1 LGHDT and CDR2 YNNKEL (reference sequence). The CDR3 extends over 13 amino acids. Trimming shortened V by 5 bases and J by 3 bases, and 10 bases separated the two germline ends. For the CDR3, the DNA is TGTGCCAGCAGCAAGCCGGGGTACACTGAAGCTTTCTTT. It codes for CASSKPGYTEAFF.

This sequence joins TRBV6-5 and TRBJ2-5, with D tentatively TRBD2 (7 bases). Germline V gene data show CDR1 as MNHEY and CDR2 as SVGAGI. The V and J ends lost 0 bases and 5 bases respectively, with 13 bases between them. The CDR3 totals 15 residues. CDR3 protein: CASSYSGGQSETQYF. CDR3 nucleotide sequence: TGTGCCAGCAGTTACTCGGGGGGGCAGTCCGAGACCCAGTACTTC.

The table lists this clone with a count of one. The chain couples TRBV2 to TRBJ1-2, with TRBD1 identical over 8 bases. Germline V gene sequence: CDR1 SNHLY, CDR2 FYNNEI. Trimming at V came to 6 bases and at J to 4 bases, leaving 7 bases not matched to a gene. The CDR3 spans 14 residues. The CDR3 DNA reads TGTGCCAGCAGCGGACAGGGTTTAGGCTATGGCTACACCTTC. It yields the protein CASSGQGLGYGYTF.

The chain links TRBV7-8 to TRBJ1-1; 9 bases agree with TRBD1. The CDR3 is 15 residues long. The trim removed 1 base at V and 6 bases at J, leaving 6 bases unmatched. CDR1 SGHVS and CDR2 FQNEAQ come from the germline V gene. CDR3: CASSLGPGQGAEAFF. CDR3 DNA: TGTGCCAGCAGCTTAGGACCGGGACAGGGAGCTGAAGCTTTCTTT.

The chain employs TRBV3-1 (or the pseudogene TRBV3-2) and TRBJ2-3; 12 nucleotides line up with TRBD1. The CDR3 has 17 residues. Germline values: CDR1 LGHDT, CDR2 YNNKEL (reference sequence). Unmatched junction bases numbered 13, after V lost 4 bases and J lost 8 bases. The CDR3, as DNA: TGTGCCAGCAGCCCCGAAGGCGCGGGACAGGGGGCAGGTACGCAGTATTTT. Translating it yields CASSPEGAGQGAGTQYF.

This clone was counted once. The gene calls are TRBV19 and TRBJ2-1; D is possibly TRBD2 (5 bases). Trimming shortened V by 9 bases and J by 9 bases, and 15 bases separated the two germline ends. Germline-derived CDR1 and CDR2 are LNHDA and SQIVND (reference sequence). The CDR3 covers 12 residues. CDR3 sequence (DNA): TGTGCCAGCAAGAGGAGGTATGGTGAGCAGTTCTTC. This encodes CASKRRYGEQFF.

The chain is built from TRBV4-1 and TRBJ2-3; 9 nucleotides match TRBD2. CDR3 size: 19 residues. The V gene end was trimmed by 0 bases and the J gene end by 4 bases; junction bases not matched to a gene: 14. Germline loops: CDR1 MGHRA, CDR2 YSYEKL. DNA for the CDR3: TGCGCCAGCAGCCAAGAAACCGCTGGCGGGAGGGCCTTGGCAGATACGCAGTATTTT. Its translation: CASSQETAGGRALADTQYF.